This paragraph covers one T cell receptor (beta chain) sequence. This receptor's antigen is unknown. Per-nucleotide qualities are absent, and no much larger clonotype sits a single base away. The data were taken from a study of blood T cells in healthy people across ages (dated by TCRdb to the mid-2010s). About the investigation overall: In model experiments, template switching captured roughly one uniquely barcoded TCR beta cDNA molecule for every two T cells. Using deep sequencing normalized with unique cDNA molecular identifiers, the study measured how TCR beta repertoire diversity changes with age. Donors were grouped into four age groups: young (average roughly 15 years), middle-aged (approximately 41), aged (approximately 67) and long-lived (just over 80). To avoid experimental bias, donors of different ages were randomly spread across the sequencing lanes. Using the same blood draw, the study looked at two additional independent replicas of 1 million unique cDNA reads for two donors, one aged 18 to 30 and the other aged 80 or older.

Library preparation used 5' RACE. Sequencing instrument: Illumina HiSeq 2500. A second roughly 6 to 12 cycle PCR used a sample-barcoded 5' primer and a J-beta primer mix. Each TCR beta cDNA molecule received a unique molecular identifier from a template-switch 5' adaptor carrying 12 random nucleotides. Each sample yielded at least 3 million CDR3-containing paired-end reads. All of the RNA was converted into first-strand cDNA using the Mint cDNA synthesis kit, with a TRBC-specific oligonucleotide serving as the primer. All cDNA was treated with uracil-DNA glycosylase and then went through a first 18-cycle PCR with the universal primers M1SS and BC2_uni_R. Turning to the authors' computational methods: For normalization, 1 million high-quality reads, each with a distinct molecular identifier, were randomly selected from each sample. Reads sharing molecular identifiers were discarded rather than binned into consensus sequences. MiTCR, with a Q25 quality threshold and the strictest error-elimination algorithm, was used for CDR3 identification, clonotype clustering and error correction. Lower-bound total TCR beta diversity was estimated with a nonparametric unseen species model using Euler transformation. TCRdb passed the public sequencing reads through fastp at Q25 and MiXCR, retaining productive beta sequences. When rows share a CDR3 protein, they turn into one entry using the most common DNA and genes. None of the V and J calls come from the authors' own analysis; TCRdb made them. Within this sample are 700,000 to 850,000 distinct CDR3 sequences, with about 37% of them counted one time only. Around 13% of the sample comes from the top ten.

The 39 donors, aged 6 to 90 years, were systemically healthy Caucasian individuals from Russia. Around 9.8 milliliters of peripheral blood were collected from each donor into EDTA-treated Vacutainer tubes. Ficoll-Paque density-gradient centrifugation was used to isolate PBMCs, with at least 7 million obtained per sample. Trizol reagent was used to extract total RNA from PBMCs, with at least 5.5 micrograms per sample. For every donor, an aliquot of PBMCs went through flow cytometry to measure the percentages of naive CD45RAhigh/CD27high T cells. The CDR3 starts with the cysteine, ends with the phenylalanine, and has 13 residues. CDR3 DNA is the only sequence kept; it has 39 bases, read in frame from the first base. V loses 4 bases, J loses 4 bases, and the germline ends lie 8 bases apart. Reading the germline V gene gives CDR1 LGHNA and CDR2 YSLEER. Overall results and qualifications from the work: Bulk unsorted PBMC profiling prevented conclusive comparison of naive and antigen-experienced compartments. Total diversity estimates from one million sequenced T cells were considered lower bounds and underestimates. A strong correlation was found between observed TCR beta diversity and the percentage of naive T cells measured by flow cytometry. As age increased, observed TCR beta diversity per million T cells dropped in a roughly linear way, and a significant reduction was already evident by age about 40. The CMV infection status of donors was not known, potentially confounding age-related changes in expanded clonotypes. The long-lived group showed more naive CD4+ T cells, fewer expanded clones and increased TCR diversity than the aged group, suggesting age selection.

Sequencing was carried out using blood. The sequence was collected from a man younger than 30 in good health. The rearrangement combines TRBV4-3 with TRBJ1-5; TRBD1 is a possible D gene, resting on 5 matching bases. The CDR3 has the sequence CASSRGENQPQHF. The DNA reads TGCGCCAGCAGCCGAGGGGAAAATCAGCCCCAGCATTTT.